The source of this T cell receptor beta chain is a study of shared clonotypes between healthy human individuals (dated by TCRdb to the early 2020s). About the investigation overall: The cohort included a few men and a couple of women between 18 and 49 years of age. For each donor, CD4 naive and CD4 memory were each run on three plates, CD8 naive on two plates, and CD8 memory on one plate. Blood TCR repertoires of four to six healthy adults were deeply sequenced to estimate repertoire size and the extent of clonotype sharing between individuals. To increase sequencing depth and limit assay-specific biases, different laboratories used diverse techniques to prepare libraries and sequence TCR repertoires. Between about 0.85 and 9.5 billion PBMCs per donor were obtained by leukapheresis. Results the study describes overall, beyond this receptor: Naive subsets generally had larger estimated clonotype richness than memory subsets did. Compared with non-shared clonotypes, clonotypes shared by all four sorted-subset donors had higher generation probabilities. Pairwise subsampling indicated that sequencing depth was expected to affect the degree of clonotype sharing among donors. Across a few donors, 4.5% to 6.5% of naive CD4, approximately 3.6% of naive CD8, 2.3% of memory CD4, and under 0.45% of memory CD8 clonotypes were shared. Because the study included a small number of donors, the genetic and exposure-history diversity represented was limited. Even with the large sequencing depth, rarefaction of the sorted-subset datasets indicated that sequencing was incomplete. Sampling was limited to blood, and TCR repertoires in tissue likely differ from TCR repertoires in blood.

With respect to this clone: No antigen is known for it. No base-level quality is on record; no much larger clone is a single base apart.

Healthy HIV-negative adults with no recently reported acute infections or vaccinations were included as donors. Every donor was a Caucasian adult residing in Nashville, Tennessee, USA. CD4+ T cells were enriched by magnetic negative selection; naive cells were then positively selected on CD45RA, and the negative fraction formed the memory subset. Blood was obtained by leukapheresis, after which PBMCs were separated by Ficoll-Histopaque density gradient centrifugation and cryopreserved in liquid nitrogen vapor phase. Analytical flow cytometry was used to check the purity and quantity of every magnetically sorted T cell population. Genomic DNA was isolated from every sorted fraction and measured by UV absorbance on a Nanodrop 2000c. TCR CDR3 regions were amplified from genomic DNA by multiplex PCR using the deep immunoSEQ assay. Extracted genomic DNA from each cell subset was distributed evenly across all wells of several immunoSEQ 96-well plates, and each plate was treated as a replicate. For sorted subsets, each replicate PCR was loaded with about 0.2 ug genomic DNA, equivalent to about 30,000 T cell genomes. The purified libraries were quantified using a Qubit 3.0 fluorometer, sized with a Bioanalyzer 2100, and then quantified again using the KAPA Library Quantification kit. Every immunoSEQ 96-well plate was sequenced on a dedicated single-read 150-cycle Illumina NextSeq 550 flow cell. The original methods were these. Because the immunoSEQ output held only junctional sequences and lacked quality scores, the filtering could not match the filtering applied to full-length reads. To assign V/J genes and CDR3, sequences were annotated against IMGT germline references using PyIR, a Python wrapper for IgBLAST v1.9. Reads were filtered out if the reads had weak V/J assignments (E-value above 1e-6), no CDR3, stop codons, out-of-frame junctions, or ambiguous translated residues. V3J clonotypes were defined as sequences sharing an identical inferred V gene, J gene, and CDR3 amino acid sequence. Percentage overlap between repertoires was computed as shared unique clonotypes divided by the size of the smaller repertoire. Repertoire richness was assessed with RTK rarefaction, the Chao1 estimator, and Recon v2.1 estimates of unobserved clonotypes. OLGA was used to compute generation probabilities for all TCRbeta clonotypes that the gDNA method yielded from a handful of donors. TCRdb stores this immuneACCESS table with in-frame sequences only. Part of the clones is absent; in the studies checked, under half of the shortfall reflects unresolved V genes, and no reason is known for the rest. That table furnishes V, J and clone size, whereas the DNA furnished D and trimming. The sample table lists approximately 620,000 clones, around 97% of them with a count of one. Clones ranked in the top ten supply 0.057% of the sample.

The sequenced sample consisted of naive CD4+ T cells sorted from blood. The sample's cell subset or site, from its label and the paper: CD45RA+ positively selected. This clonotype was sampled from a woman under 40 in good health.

CDR3 sequence: CASSFSGGTETQYF. The base sequence is TGTGCCAGCAGTTTTAGCGGGGGTACGGAGACCCAGTACTTC. Rearrangement joined TRBV7-6 to TRBJ2-5, with 9 bases matching TRBD2. The CDR3 measures 14 amino acids from cysteine to phenylalanine. The read is trimmed to its CDR3 DNA, 42 bases read in frame from base 1. According to the germline V gene, CDR1 reads SGHVS and CDR2 reads FNYEAQ. The V end gives up 6 bases and the J end 5 bases, leaving 7 bases in the junction not matched to a gene.